The 10 T cell receptor beta chains below come from one sample, sequenced in a study of blood T cell repertoires in COVID-19. Using immunoSEQ multiplex PCR, the repertoire was profiled, and TCRdb retains in-frame clones only, with some absent. The table records tens of thousands of clones, approximately 89% of them present only once. Material: peripheral blood. The receptors come from an elderly woman with acute or convalescent COVID-19.

Sample share makes this clone medium-sized. The chain uses TRBV5-1 and TRBJ2-1, with TRBD2 matching over 8 bases. Per the germline V gene, CDR1 is SGHRS and CDR2 is YFSETQ. The CDR3 sequence is 16 residues long. With V trimmed by 2 bases and J by 2 bases, 6 bases remained unmatched. The CDR3 DNA reads TGCGCCAGCAGCTTTAAACGGGGGGGCCCCTACAATGAGCAGTTCTTC. Its protein product is CASSFKRGGPYNEQFF.

The gene calls are TRBV2 and TRBJ1-5; D may be TRBD1 (5 bases). Germline-derived CDR1 and CDR2 are SNHLY and FYNNEI. V lost 8 bases and J 2 bases, leaving 16 bases between the germline ends. CDR3 length: 15 amino acids. The CDR3 region has the DNA TGTGCCAGCCAAAAGGAGGGGTGGGGCAATCAGCCCCAGCATTTT. Its translation is CASQKEGWGNQPQHF.

This sequence joins TRBV6-1 and TRBJ1-2; D unresolved. Per the germline V gene, CDR1 is MNHNS and CDR2 is SASEGT. The CDR3 spans 14 residues. V was shortened by 0 bases and J by 7 bases, with 12 bases between the two germline ends. CDR3 sequence: CASSEAVRVGGYTF. The CDR3 DNA sequence: TGTGCCAGCAGTGAAGCAGTGAGGGTGGGTGGCTACACCTTC.

The gene calls are TRBV6-5 and TRBJ2-2; 7 bases line up with TRBD2. Germline V lookup: CDR1 MNHEY, CDR2 SVGAGI. The CDR3 consists of 15 residues. Trimming at V came to 6 bases and at J to 1 base, leaving 5 bases not matched to a gene. The CDR3 DNA sequence: TGTGCCAGCAGCCCCCCGGGGGGGAACACCGGGGAGCTGTTTTTT. The encoded protein is CASSPPGGNTGELFF.

CDR3 sequence (DNA): TGTGCCAGCAGTGAGGGGGCGACAGGAGGTTATGAGACCCAGTACTTC. This encodes CASSEGATGGYETQYF. The chain employs TRBV6-1 and TRBJ2-5; tentatively, D is TRBD1 (6 bases). The V and J ends lost 3 bases and 5 bases respectively, with 19 bases between them. The CDR3 runs 16 residues. Looked up from germline, CDR1 is MNHNS and CDR2 is SASEGT.

This chain connects TRBV18 to TRBJ2-5; TRBD2 might be the D (6 bases). The CDR3 is 14 residues long. Germline V gene lookup returns CDR1 KGHSH and CDR2 LQKENI. The V end was cut by 3 bases, the J end by 5 bases, with 13 bases between. CDR3: CASSPPGSPETQYF. The CDR3 DNA sequence: TGTGCCAGCTCACCTCCCGGGAGCCCCGAGACCCAGTACTTC.

The chain recombines TRBV2 with TRBJ2-2, with 12 bases lining up with TRBD2. Germline CDR1 reads SNHLY; CDR2 reads FYNNEI. CDR3 length equals 16 residues. J gave up 6 bases and V 7 bases, and 9 bases lay outside the gene matches. DNA for the CDR3: TGTGCCAGCACCCGGCTGGCTAGCGGGGGGGCCGGGGAGCTGTTTTTT. It codes for CASTRLASGGAGELFF. The variable domain in full, with the rest retrieved from reference TRBV2 and TRBJ2-2, is EPEVTQTPSHQVTQMGQEVILRCVPISNHLYFYWYRQILGQKVEFLVSFYNNEISEKSEIFDDQFSVERPDGSNFTLKIRSTKLEDSAMYFCASTRLASGGAGELFFGEGSRLTVL.

The chain joins TRBV7-9 to TRBJ2-4; TRBD2 might be the D (6 bases). V was cut by 3 bases and J by 6 bases, with 6 bases left in between. CDR1 and CDR2 from the germline V gene are SEHNR and FQNEAQ (reference sequence). This CDR3 has 12 amino acids. The CDR3 spells CASSLGGNIQYF. The CDR3 bases are TGTGCCAGCAGCTTGGGGGGAAACATTCAGTACTTC.

This clone has more than one count but fewer than ten. The chain combines TRBV19 with TRBJ1-4; tentatively, D is TRBD1 (6 bases). The V gene's germline CDR1 is LNHDA and CDR2 SQIVND (reference sequence). The CDR3 is 13 residues long. Between the trimmed V and J ends, which lost 4 bases and 7 bases, there was a span of 10 bases. The CDR3 reads CASSRQGPEKLFF. The CDR3 DNA sequence: TGTGCCAGTAGTAGGCAGGGGCCTGAAAAACTGTTTTTT.

This clone appeared a few times. In DNA, the CDR3 is TGCGCCAGCAGCTTGTGGTCCAGCGGGGGGCATGGAGAGACCCAGTACTTC. Its protein is CASSLWSSGGHGETQYF. J is TRBJ2-5 and V is TRBV5-1; 9 positions match TRBD2. V shed 1 base, J shed 4 bases, and the junction held 11 bases outside the gene matches. Germline lookup yields CDR1 SGHRS and CDR2 YFSETQ. The CDR3 sequence is 17 residues long.